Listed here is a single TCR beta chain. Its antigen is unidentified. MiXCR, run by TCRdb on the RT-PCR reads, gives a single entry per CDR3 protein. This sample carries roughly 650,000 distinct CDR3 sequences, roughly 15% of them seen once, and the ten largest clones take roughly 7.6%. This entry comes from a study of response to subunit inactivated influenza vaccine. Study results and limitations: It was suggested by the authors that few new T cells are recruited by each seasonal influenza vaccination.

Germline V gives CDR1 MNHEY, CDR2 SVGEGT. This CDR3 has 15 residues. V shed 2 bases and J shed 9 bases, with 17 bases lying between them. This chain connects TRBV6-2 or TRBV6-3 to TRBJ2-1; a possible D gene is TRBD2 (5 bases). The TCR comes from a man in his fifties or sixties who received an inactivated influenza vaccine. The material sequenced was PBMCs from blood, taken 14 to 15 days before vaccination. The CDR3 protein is CASSYSSGPSVEQFF. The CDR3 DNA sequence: TGTGCCAGCAGTTACAGCAGCGGTCCGAGTGTTGAGCAGTTCTTC.